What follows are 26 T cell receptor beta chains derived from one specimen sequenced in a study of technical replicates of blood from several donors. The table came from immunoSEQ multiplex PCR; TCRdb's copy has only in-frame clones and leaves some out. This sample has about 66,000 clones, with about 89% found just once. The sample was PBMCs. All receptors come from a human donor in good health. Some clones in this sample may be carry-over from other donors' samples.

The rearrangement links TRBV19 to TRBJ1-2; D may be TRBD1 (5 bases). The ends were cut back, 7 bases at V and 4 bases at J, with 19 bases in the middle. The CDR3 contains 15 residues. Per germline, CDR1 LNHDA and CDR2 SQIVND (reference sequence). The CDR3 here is CASTGTGVLPYGYTF. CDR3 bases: TGTGCCAGTACGGGTACGGGGGTTCTTCCCTATGGCTACACCTTC.

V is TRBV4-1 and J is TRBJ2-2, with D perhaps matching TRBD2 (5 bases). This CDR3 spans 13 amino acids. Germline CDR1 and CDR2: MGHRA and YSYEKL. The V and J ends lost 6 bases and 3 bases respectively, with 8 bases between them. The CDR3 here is CASRLEHTGELFF. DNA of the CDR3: TGCGCCAGCAGACTAGAGCACACCGGGGAGCTGTTTTTT.

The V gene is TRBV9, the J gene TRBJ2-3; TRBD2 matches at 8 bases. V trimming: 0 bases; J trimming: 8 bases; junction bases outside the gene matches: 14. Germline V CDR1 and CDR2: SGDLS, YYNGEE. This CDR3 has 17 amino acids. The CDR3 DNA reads TGTGCCAGCAGCGTAGGGTTTGCGGGGGGCTCCCAGGGTACGCAGTATTTT. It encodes CASSVGFAGGSQGTQYF. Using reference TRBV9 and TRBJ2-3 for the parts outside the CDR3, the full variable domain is DSGVTQTPKHLITATGQRVTLRCSPRSGDLSVYWYQQSLDQGLQFLIQYYNGEERAKGNILERFSAQQFPDLHSELNLSSLELGDSALYFCASSVGFAGGSQGTQYFGPGTRLTVL.

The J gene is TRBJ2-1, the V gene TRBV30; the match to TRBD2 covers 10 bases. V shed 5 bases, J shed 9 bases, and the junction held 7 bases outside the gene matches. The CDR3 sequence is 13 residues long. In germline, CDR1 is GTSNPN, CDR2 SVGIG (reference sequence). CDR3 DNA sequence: TGTGCCTGGTCCAAGCGGGAGGGGGCTGAGCAGTTCTTC. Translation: CAWSKREGAEQFF.

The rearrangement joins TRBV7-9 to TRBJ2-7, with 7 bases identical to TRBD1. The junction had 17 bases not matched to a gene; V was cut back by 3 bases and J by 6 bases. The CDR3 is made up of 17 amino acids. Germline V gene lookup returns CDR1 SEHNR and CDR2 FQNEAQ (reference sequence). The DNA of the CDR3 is TGTGCCAGCAGCTTCAACGATCCGGGACAGAGGTGGTCCGAGCAGTACTTC. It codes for CASSFNDPGQRWSEQYF.

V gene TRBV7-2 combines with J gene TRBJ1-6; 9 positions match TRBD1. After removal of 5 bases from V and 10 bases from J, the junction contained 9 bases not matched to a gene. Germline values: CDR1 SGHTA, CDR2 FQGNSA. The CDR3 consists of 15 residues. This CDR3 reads CASSPSGQGRSPLHF. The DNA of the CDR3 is TGTGCCAGCAGCCCCTCGGGACAGGGACGGTCACCCCTCCACTTT.

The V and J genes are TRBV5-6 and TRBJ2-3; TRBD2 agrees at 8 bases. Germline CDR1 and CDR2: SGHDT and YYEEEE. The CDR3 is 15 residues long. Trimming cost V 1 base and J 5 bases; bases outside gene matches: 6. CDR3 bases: TGTGCCAGCAGCTTGAGGCTAGCGGGTGGAGATACGCAGTATTTT. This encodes CASSLRLAGGDTQYF. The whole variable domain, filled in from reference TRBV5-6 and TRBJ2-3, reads DAGVTQSPTHLIKTRGQQVTLRCSPKSGHDTVSWYQQALGQGPQFIFQYYEEEERQRGNFPDRFSGHQFPNYSSELNVNALLLGDSALYLCASSLRLAGGDTQYFGPGTRLTVL.

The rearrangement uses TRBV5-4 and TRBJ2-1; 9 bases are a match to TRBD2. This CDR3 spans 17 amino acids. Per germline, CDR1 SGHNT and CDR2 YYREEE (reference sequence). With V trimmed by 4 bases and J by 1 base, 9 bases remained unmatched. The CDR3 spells CASSPGRAGGSYNEQFF. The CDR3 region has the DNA TGTGCCAGCAGCCCCGGTCGGGCGGGGGGGTCCTACAATGAGCAGTTCTTC.

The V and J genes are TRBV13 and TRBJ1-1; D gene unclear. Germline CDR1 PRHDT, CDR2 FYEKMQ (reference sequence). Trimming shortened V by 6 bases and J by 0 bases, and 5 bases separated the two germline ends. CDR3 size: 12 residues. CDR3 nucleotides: TGTGCCAGCAGGGGCATGAACACTGAAGCTTTCTTT. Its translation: CASRGMNTEAFF.

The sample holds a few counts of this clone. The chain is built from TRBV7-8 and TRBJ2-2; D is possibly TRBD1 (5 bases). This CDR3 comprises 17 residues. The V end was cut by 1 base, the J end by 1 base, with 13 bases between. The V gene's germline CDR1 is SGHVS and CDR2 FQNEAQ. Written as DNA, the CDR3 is TGTGCCAGCAGCTTAGGTTTAGGGGTCCTGAACACCGGGGAGCTGTTTTTT. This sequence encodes CASSLGLGVLNTGELFF.

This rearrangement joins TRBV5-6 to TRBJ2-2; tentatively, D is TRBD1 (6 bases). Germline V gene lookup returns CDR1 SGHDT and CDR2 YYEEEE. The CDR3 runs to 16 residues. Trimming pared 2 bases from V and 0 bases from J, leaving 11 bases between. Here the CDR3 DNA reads TGTGCCAGCAGCTTCCGTGACAGGCCGAACACCGGGGAGCTGTTTTTT. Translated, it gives CASSFRDRPNTGELFF.

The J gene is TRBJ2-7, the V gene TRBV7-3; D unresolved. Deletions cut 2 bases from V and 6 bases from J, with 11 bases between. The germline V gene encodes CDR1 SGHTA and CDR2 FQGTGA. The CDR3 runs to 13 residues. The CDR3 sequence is CASSLDTVGEQYF. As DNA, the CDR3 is TGTGCCAGCAGCTTAGACACGGTCGGCGAGCAGTACTTC.

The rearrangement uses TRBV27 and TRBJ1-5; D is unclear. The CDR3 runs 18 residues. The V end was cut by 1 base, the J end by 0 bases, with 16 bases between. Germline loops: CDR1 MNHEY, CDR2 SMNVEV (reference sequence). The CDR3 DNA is TGTGCCAGCAGTTTATGGGCTGGAAGCGGTAATAGCAATCAGCCCCAGCATTTT. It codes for CASSLWAGSGNSNQPQHF.

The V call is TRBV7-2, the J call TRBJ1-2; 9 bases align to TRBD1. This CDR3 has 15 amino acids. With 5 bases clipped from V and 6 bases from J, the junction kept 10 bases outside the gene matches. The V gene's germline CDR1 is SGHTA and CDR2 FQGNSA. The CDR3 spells CASSPGQGPLDGYTF. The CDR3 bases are TGTGCCAGCAGCCCGGGACAGGGTCCCCTTGATGGCTACACCTTC.

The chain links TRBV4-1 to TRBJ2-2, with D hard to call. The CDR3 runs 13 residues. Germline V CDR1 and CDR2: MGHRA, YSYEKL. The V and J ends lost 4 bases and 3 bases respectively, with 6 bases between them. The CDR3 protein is CASSRYYTGELFF. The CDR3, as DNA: TGCGCCAGCAGCCGGTACTACACCGGGGAGCTGTTTTTT.

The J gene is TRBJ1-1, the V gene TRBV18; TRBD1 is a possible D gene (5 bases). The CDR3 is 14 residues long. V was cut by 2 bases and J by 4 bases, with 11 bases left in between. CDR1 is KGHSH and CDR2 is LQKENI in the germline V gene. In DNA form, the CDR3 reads TGTGCCAGCTCACCAAATATCGGGGGCACTGAAGCTTTCTTT. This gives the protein CASSPNIGGTEAFF.

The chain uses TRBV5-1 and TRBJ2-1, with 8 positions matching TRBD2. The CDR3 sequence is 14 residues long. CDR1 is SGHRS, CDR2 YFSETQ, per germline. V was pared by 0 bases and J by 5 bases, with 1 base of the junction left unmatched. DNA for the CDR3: TGCGCCAGCAGCTTGGTCGGGGGGGACAATGAGCAGTTCTTC. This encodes CASSLVGGDNEQFF.

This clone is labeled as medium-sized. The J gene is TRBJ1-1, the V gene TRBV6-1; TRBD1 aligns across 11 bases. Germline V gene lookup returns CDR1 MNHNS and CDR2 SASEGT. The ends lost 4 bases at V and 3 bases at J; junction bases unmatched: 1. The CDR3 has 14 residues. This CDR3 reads CASSGTGGYTEAFF. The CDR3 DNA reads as TGTGCCAGCAGTGGGACAGGGGGCTACACTGAAGCTTTCTTT.

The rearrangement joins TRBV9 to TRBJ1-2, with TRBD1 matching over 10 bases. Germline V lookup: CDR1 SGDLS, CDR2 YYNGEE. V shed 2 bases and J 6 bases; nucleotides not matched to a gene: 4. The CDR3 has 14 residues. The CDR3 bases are TGTGCCAGCAGCGTCGGGGACAGGGGCCATGGCTACACCTTC. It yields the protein CASSVGDRGHGYTF.

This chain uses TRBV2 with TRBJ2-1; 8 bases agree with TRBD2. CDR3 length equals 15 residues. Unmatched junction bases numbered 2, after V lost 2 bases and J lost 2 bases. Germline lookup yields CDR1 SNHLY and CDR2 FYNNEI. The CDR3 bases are TGTGCCAGCAGTGAAAGCGGGAGCCCCTACAATGAGCAGTTCTTC. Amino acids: CASSESGSPYNEQFF.

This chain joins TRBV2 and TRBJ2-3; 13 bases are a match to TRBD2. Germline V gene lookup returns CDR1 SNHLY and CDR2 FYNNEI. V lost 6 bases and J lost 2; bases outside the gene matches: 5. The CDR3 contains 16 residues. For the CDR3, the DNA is TGTGCCAGCAGGGGGACTAGCGGGACCTTCACAGATACGCAGTATTTT. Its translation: CASRGTSGTFTDTQYF.

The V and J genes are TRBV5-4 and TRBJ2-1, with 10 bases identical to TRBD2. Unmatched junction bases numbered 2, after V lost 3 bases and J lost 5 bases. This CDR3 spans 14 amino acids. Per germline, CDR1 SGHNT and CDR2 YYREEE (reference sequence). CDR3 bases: TGTGCCAGCAGCTGGACTAGCGGAGACAATGAGCAGTTCTTC. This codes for CASSWTSGDNEQFF.

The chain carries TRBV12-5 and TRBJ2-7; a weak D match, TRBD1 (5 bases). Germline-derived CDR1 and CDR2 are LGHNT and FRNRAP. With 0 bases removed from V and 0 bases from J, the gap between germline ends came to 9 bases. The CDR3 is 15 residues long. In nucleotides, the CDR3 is TGTGCTAGTGGTTTGGTACCAGGGATCTCCTACGAGCAGTACTTC. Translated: CASGLVPGISYEQYF. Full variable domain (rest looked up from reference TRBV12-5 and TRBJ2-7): DARVTQTPRHKVTEMGQEVTMRCQPILGHNTVFWYRQTMMQGLELLAYFRNRAPLDDSGMPKDRFSAEMPDATLATLKIQPSEPRDSAVYFCASGLVPGISYEQYFGPGTRLTVT.

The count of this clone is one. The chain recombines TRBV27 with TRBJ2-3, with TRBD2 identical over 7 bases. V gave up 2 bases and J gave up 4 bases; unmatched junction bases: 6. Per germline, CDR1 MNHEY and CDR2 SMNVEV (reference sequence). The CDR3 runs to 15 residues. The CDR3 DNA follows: TGTGCCAGCAGTTTACAGCGGGGTGGGTCAGATACGCAGTATTTT. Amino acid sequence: CASSLQRGGSDTQYF.

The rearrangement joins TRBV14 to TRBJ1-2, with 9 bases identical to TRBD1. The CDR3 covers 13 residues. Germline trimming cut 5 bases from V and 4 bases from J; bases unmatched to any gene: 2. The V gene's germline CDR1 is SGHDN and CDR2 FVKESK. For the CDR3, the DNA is TGTGCCAGCAGCTCGGGACAGGGCTATGGCTACACCTTC. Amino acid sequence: CASSSGQGYGYTF.

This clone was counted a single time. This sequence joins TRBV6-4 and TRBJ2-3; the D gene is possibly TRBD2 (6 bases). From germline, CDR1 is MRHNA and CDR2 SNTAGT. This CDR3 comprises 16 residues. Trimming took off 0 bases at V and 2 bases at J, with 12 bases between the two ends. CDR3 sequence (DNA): TGTGCCAGCAGTGACTCAGGGCGGGAATACACAGATACGCAGTATTTT. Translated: CASSDSGREYTDTQYF.